This T cell receptor beta chain was identified during a study of blood T cells in healthy people across ages. Germline-derived CDR1 and CDR2 are SGHRS and YFSETQ. The ends were cut back, 4 bases at V and 10 bases at J, with 14 bases in the middle. The CDR3 is made up of 12 amino acids. Sample-barcoded 5' priming and a J-beta primer mix drove a second PCR of roughly 6 to 12 cycles. TCRdb re-called the 5' RACE reads through MiXCR, storing one row per CDR3 protein. The top ten clones hold 7% to 9% of a sample with around 1.7 million distinct CDR3 sequences, 28% of them seen once. The receptor's source is a woman in her 30s in good health. The sequencing input was blood. The chain links TRBV5-1 to TRBJ1-2, with D tentatively TRBD1 (6 bases). The CDR3 loop is CASSLDRRDYTF. The CDR3 bases are TGCGCCAGCAGCCTCGACAGGCGAGACTACACCTTC.